The source of this TCR beta chain is a study of regulatory T cells in long-lasting Graves disease listed by TCRdb under 2021. Background for the entire study: In the newly diagnosed Graves' disease group, patients had been taking antithyroid drugs for less than 3 months. Patients with persistent Graves' disease were compared with patients with newly diagnosed Graves' disease using TCR sequencing and RNA sequencing of peripheral blood. The study was conducted in China and was registered as a clinical trial. A total of some 33 samples were covered by TCR sequencing, comprising around 13 persistent and roughly 20 newly diagnosed Graves' disease patients.

The research as a whole found: Compared with newly diagnosed patients, persistent Graves' disease patients had lower TCR Shannon entropy and fewer highly expanded clones, which suggests clonal expansion. Sequencing and analysis were restricted to the TCR beta chain. Patients with persistent disease shared more public clonotypes (around 2,500) than newly diagnosed patients did (around 1,000). Only peripheral blood was studied, because thyroid tissue, the primary lesion, was inaccessible. As a limitation, the authors acknowledged that the small sample size may reduce accuracy.

This clonotype has ten or more counts. This clone's antigen is unknown. No base-level quality is on record; no much larger clone is a single base apart. Library prep was done by multiplex PCR. Sequenced on an Illumina HiSeq 4000. To build TCR beta libraries, CDR3 regions were amplified by Arm-PCR using iRepertoire HTBI primers. PCR products were gel purified before sequencing. In the original analysis: Gene usage analysis of CDR3 amino acid clonotypes relied on the 55 to 80 TRBV and 13 to 15 TRBJ segments identified across samples. COPE and FqMerger were used to merge filtered high-quality paired reads into contigs. BLAST was used to align contigs to IMGT TRBV, TRBD and TRBJ reference genes, with CDR3 defined following IMGT. Any clonotype with a frequency above 0.1% was counted as a highly expanded clone. Shannon entropy served as the measure of repertoire diversity, while the Gini coefficient captured V-J evenness. A clonotype was considered public if more than one individual shared it. Using fastp trimming at Q25 and MiXCR clonotype assembly, TCRdb reanalyzed the public sequencing data and kept in-frame beta chains. Each entry merges the rows of one CDR3 protein and shows their most common DNA and genes. TCRdb's processing, not the authors', yielded these V and J calls. The table for this sample lists 400,000 to 500,000 distinct CDR3 sequences; 14% of them were counted only once. The top ten constitute about 15% of the sample.

What this sample's time point label stands for: newly diagnosed GD, antithyroid drugs for less than 3 months. RNA was extracted from PBMCs in TRIzol for both TCR sequencing and RNA sequencing. Graves' disease was diagnosed according to American Thyroid Association guidelines. Patients for the study were recruited at an endocrinology department in Xi'an, China. From each patient, nine milliliters of peripheral blood was collected into an EDTA anticoagulant tube. Ficoll Paque Plus density gradient separation was used to isolate PBMCs, and no further T cell sorting was performed. RNA quality was checked with an Agilent 2100 Bioanalyzer and agarose gel, and concentration with a NanoDrop 2000. The data were also submitted as part of a second study, on T cells in Graves' hyperthyroidism and ophthalmopathy. The second study's authors report: Stable Graves' hyperthyroidism was defined as no progression to ophthalmopathy during 18 months of follow-up. Hyperthyroidism patients were newly diagnosed, with disease duration under 2 months, and aged 18 to 65 years. Patients with uncontrolled infections, other autoimmune diseases, pregnancy or lactation were excluded. Diagnoses were based on clinical symptoms, serum thyroxine and TRAb, thyroid ultrasound and orbital computed tomography. A first-round RT-PCR of the TCR CDR3 used the HTBI primer set with the Qiagen OneStep RT-PCR kit. Blood samples also contained most of the expanded thyroid clonotypes (frequency above 0.001), which suggests that blood repertoires may reflect thyroid immune responses. In cross-validation, a model built on a 13 V-J signature told ophthalmopathy apart from stable hyperthyroidism with approximately 91% sensitivity and about 81% specificity, and in testing the same model reached 80%/75%. In validation, the model predicted progression to ophthalmopathy a median of 6.5 months before onset, with 65% to 71% sensitivity and 72.22% specificity. A discovery cohort of roughly 100 patients, 43 with Graves' ophthalmopathy and approximately 57 with stable Graves' hyperthyroidism, was used to find distinguishing TCR V-J signatures. Prospective prediction of ophthalmopathy was tested in an independent validation cohort of 18 hyperthyroidism patients and 15 to 17 patients who later progressed to ophthalmopathy. The approximately 100 discovery patients were divided at random into training and test sets in a 7:3 ratio. In roughly six Graves' hyperthyroidism patients, the study also compared T-cell repertoires from thyroid tissue with T-cell repertoires from blood. Once sampling was done, hyperthyroidism patients were given methimazole at a starting dose of 30 mg daily, whereas ophthalmopathy patients were given high-dose intravenous methylprednisolone. Libraries were constructed in a second round of multiplex PCR, after which size selection and purification were performed. Sequencing of the libraries was done on an Illumina HiSeq2000 using paired-end 100 bp reads. SOAPnuke was used to process the raw data, with reads discarded if the reads contained adapters or uncalled bases, had a mean Phred below 15, or lacked an exact constant-primer or identifier match. COPE v1.2.5 was used to merge high-quality paired reads, and clonotypes were defined as unique nucleotide sequences. Clonotypes were aligned to IMGT TRBV, TRBD and TRBJ reference segments using MiTCR v1.1. The analysis included only V-J combinations with a frequency above 0.0001, which together covered 98% to 99.2% of the repertoires. A TCS score was defined as the ratio between F50 (clonal expansion) and ExV (chaos), using BLOSUM62-based TCRdist between CDR3 peptides within each V-J. Welch's t-statistics and random forest reduced around 550 V-J features to 10 to 15, which were used in a naive Bayes classifier (R e1071). No statistical method was used to set the sample size in advance, and investigators knew the group allocation. The paper reports TCR Vbeta CDR3 sequencing of roughly 140 peripheral blood samples: approximately 43 ophthalmopathy, about 75 hyperthyroidism and 17 progressor patients.

The receptor was isolated from a woman aged 45-59 years with Graves disease. Donor details come from another sample of the same person, matched by shared clones. This specimen was peripheral blood mononuclear cells (PBMCs), taken at new diagnosis, from a patient treated with antithyroid drugs.

The base sequence is TGTGCCAGCAGCTGGGGGCGGGATGGAGAGACCCAGTACTTC. Translated, it reads CASSWGRDGETQYF. The chain was built from TRBV11-2 and TRBJ2-5; the D gene may be TRBD1 or TRBD2, since each aligns over 6 bases. The junction shows trimming of 4 bases on V and 4 bases on J, plus 13 bases between the germline ends. Counted from cysteine to phenylalanine, this CDR3 has 14 amino acids. The only DNA kept is the CDR3, 42 bases in frame from the first base. CDR1 SGHAT and CDR2 FQNNGV were looked up in the germline V gene.